This section outlines one T cell receptor beta chain sequence together with its context. The antigen is not known. Per germline, CDR1 MNHEY and CDR2 SVGAGI. The CDR3 spans 15 residues. V gave up 6 bases and J gave up 10 bases, with 19 bases separating them. These data originate in a study of human T cells and chemical hapten exposure. Across the study: Each week of the approximately 23-week study, patients had diphenylcyclopropenone applied to the scalp.

The sample's time point: patch test 1, 2 weeks after DPC sensitization. Treatment meaning: therapeutic diphenylcyclopropenone sensitization with weekly scalp DPC. Blood draws preceded each patch test application. Individual cDNA molecules in this library carried unique molecular identifiers. TCRdb reprocessed the RACE reads via MiXCR and lists one record per CDR3 protein. Of 120,000 or so distinct CDR3 sequences listed, roughly 15% were seen once; the top ten hold 0.9% to 0.95%. Study-level results: Expanded TCR counts at PT1 were positively correlated with the patch test score.

The receptor was isolated from a man aged 18 to 30 with alopecia areata. Some clones in this sample may be carry-over from other donors' samples. The chain has TRBV6-5 and TRBJ1-6, with a tentative D call TRBD1 (6 bases). This material consisted of whole blood, taken in connection with sensitization to the hapten diphenylcyclopropenone (DPC). The CDR3, as DNA: TGTGCCAGCAGCCCCTTTGGACAGAGTTCCTCACCCCTCCACTTT. It codes for CASSPFGQSSSPLHF.